A single sample is the source of the 31 T cell receptor beta chains below, sequenced in a study of monozygotic twins with cystic fibrosis. Measured with immunoSEQ multiplex PCR; TCRdb has only the in-frame clones, and not every one. There are tens of thousands of clones in the sample; more than 85% occur only once, and approximately 0.88% lies in the top ten. Sequencing used blood. The receptors stem from a girl aged 2-10 years with cystic fibrosis.

This clone was seen once. The chain has TRBV19 and TRBJ1-2; a weak D match, TRBD1 (5 bases). Germline V CDR1 and CDR2: LNHDA, SQIVND (reference sequence). This CDR3 has 17 residues. Trimming cost V 6 bases and J 3 bases, with 23 bases left between them. As DNA, the CDR3 is TGTGCCAGTAGACCCAGGGCACCCAAAAGAGCTGACTATGGCTACACCTTC. It specifies CASRPRAPKRADYGYTF.

The rearrangement joins TRBV7-7 to TRBJ2-1; tentatively, D is TRBD2 (6 bases). Trimming removed 5 bases at V and 0 bases at J, with 20 bases between. Germline loops: CDR1 SSHAT, CDR2 FNYEAQ (reference sequence). This CDR3 has 18 amino acids. This chain's CDR3 is CASSHRTSPRPSYNEQFF. In DNA form, the CDR3 reads TGTGCCAGCAGCCATCGAACTAGCCCCCGTCCCTCCTACAATGAGCAGTTCTTC.

The J gene is TRBJ1-1, the V gene TRBV27; perhaps TRBD1 as D (6 bases). V was trimmed by 2 bases and J by 1 base, leaving 11 bases between them. Looked up from germline, CDR1 is MNHEY and CDR2 is SMNVEV (reference sequence). This CDR3 has 15 amino acids. CDR3 nucleotide sequence: TGTGCCAGCAGTTTAGACTGGGGGCGGAACACTGAAGCTTTCTTT. Translating it yields CASSLDWGRNTEAFF.

The chain links TRBV29-1 to TRBJ1-1; D is possibly TRBD1 (5 bases). CDR3 length: 13 amino acids. From germline, CDR1 is SQVTM and CDR2 ANQGSEA. V dropped 2 bases and J dropped 1 base, with 8 bases sitting between them. CDR3 protein: CSVERGWNTEAFF. In DNA, the CDR3 is TGCAGCGTTGAAAGGGGTTGGAACACTGAAGCTTTCTTT.

The CDR3: CASRWDSLNTEAFF. In nucleotides, the CDR3 is TGTGCCAGCAGGTGGGACAGTCTGAACACTGAAGCTTTCTTT. The V gene is TRBV28, the J gene TRBJ1-1; 7 bases fit TRBD1. V lost 6 bases and J lost 0; bases outside the gene matches: 4. CDR3 length equals 14 residues. CDR1 is MDHEN and CDR2 is SYDVKM in the germline V gene.

This chain connects TRBV4-3 to TRBJ2-2; D possibly corresponds to TRBD1 (5 bases). CDR1 is LGHNA and CDR2 is YSLEER in the germline V gene. V was cut by 1 base and J by 3 bases, with 9 bases left in between. CDR3 size: 15 residues. The CDR3 region has the DNA TGCGCCAGCAGCCAAGGGGGCCTCCACACCGGGGAGCTGTTTTTT. Translation: CASSQGGLHTGELFF.

V is TRBV4-1 and J is TRBJ2-4; 7 bases are a match to TRBD1. Per germline, CDR1 MGHRA and CDR2 YSYEKL. This CDR3 comprises 15 residues. V dropped 1 base and J dropped 3; count of bases not matched to a gene: 3. In DNA, the CDR3 is TGCGCCAGCAGCCAAGGGGACAGCTACAAAAACATTCAGTACTTC. Translating it yields CASSQGDSYKNIQYF.

The chain carries TRBV5-1 and TRBJ2-6; tentative D call: TRBD1 (6 bases). Germline V gene data show CDR1 as SGHRS and CDR2 as YFSETQ. V was pared by 4 bases and J by 2 bases, with 13 bases between. This CDR3 contains 16 residues. The CDR3 coding sequence is TGCGCCAGCAGCAGCTTCAGGGGAGCTGGGGCCAACGTCCTGACTTTC. Translated, it gives CASSSFRGAGANVLTF.

V is TRBV6-1 and J is TRBJ1-2, with 8 bases that match TRBD1. The germline gives CDR1 MNHNS, CDR2 SASEGT. The trim removed 2 bases at V and 3 bases at J, leaving 8 bases unmatched. The CDR3 is 16 amino acids. CDR3 coding DNA: TGTGCCAGCAGTGAAAGCAGGGGGCGTCTCTACTATGGCTACACCTTC. Amino acids: CASSESRGRLYYGYTF.

CDR3 residues: CASTFSWGGNTEAFF. The CDR3 region has the DNA TGTGCCAGCACCTTCTCCTGGGGAGGGAACACTGAAGCTTTCTTT. J is TRBJ1-1 and V is TRBV5-4; no firm D call. Germline CDR1 SGHNT, CDR2 YYREEE (reference sequence). This CDR3 contains 15 residues. V dropped 6 bases and J dropped 1 base, with 16 bases sitting between them. The full variable domain, completed using reference TRBV5-4 and TRBJ1-1, is ETGVTQSPTHLIKTRGQQVTLRCSSQSGHNTVSWYQQALGQGPQFIFQYYREEENGRGNFPPRFSGLQFPNYSSELNVNALELDDSALYLCASTFSWGGNTEAFFGQGTRLTVV.

The genes are TRBV4-1 and TRBJ2-1, with 9 bases fitting TRBD1. J gave up 9 bases and V 3 bases, and 0 bases lay outside the gene matches. The CDR3 has 12 amino acids. Germline V gene data show CDR1 as MGHRA and CDR2 as YSYEKL. This CDR3 reads CASSQTGGEQFF. The CDR3 DNA reads as TGCGCCAGCAGCCAGACAGGGGGTGAGCAGTTCTTC.

V usage is TRBV6-5 and J usage is TRBJ2-1; 9 bases line up with TRBD1. The V segment lost 2 bases and the J segment 8 bases; nucleotides outside the gene matches: 7. The CDR3 contains 15 residues. Germline lookup yields CDR1 MNHEY and CDR2 SVGAGI. The CDR3 loop is CASSYRPGQGHEQFF. The CDR3 nucleotides read TGTGCCAGCAGTTACCGCCCGGGACAGGGTCATGAGCAGTTCTTC.

This chain joins TRBV30 and TRBJ1-3; no clear D gene. The CDR3 loop spans 12 amino acids. V was pared by 3 bases and J by 4 bases, with 7 bases between. Per germline, CDR1 GTSNPN and CDR2 SVGIG (reference sequence). CDR3 region: CAWRYAGNTIYF. In DNA form, the CDR3 reads TGTGCCTGGAGGTATGCAGGAAACACCATATATTTT.

This clone has just one count. This chain links TRBV27 with TRBJ1-1, with D uncertain. Germline CDR1 and CDR2: MNHEY and SMNVEV (reference sequence). This CDR3 region has 14 residues. Trimming took off 8 bases at V and 4 bases at J, with 17 bases between the two ends. CDR3 nucleotide sequence: TGTGCCAGCGCCCCCGGGTATGGTGCCACTGAAGCTTTCTTT. This codes for CASAPGYGATEAFF.

The chain carries TRBV7-9 and TRBJ2-2; D remains ambiguous. Per the germline V gene, CDR1 is SEHNR and CDR2 is FQNEAQ (reference sequence). CDR3 length: 15 amino acids. V lost 2 bases and J 6 bases, leaving 13 bases between the germline ends. CDR3 in amino acids: CASSLRPGRSGELFF. CDR3 nucleotides: TGTGCCAGCAGCTTACGGCCCGGACGTTCCGGGGAGCTGTTTTTT.

The chain has TRBV14 and TRBJ2-3; D might be TRBD2 (6 bases). V lost 1 base and J lost 6, with 14 bases in between. CDR1 is SGHDN and CDR2 is FVKESK in the germline V gene. CDR3 length: 15 amino acids. The CDR3, as DNA: TGTGCCAGCAGCCAAGTAATGGGAGGACGCGATACGCAGTATTTT. Its protein is CASSQVMGGRDTQYF.

A single count supports this clone. The rearrangement joins TRBV6-6 to TRBJ2-5; D is uncertain. The CDR3 totals 16 residues. V shed 5 bases and J shed 2 bases, with 18 bases lying between them. Germline assignment: CDR1 MNHNY and CDR2 SVGAGI (reference sequence). The CDR3 sequence is CASSPRPPVGQETQYF. CDR3 nucleotide sequence: TGTGCCAGCAGTCCCCGGCCCCCCGTGGGACAAGAGACCCAGTACTTC.

The CDR3 region is CASSHSVSGTKYNEQFF. As DNA, the CDR3 is TGCGCCAGCAGCCATTCCGTTAGCGGGACTAAGTACAATGAGCAGTTCTTC. The chain uses TRBV4-1 and TRBJ2-1; 8 bases are a match to TRBD2. Germline trimming cut 3 bases from V and 4 bases from J; bases unmatched to any gene: 11. There are 17 residues in the CDR3. The germline CDR1 and CDR2 sequences are MGHRA and YSYEKL.

V is TRBV27 and J is TRBJ2-5, with 8 bases identical to TRBD2. Germline CDR1 is MNHEY and CDR2 is SMNVEV (reference sequence). V shed 5 bases and J 5 bases; nucleotides not matched to a gene: 16. The CDR3 runs to 17 residues. CDR3 sequence: CASSLTFEGGRYETQYF. The CDR3 DNA is TGTGCCAGCAGTCTGACATTCGAGGGCGGGAGGTATGAGACCCAGTACTTC.

This clone has a handful of counts. The gene calls are TRBV28 and TRBJ1-5, with D possibly TRBD1 on 5 matching bases. Germline V CDR1 and CDR2: MDHEN, SYDVKM. This CDR3 region has 17 residues. V lost 3 bases and J 0 bases, leaving 15 bases between the germline ends. Here the CDR3 DNA reads TGTGCCAGCAGTTTCGGCAGGGAGGGATTTAGCAATCAGCCCCAGCATTTT. Its protein product is CASSFGREGFSNQPQHF.

The rearrangement uses TRBV18 and TRBJ2-5, with D tentatively TRBD2 (6 bases). The germline V gene encodes CDR1 KGHSH and CDR2 LQKENI. Trimming took off 1 base at V and 1 base at J, with 7 bases between the two ends. This CDR3 contains 14 residues. The CDR3 sequence is CASSPRRGQETQYF. CDR3 bases: TGTGCCAGCTCACCACGGAGGGGCCAAGAGACCCAGTACTTC.

The rearrangement joins TRBV18 to TRBJ2-7; D gene unclear. Germline values: CDR1 KGHSH, CDR2 LQKENI. CDR3 length equals 14 residues. The ends were cut back, 3 bases at V and 2 bases at J, with 11 bases in the middle. The CDR3 region is CASSPGYSTYEQYF. The CDR3 DNA sequence: TGTGCCAGCTCACCGGGCTATTCTACCTACGAGCAGTACTTC.

This clone was found a few times. The chain links TRBV2 to TRBJ1-2; weak D call: TRBD1 (6 bases). Looked up from germline, CDR1 is SNHLY and CDR2 is FYNNEI. This CDR3 is 13 amino acids long. The V gene lost 8 bases and the J gene lost 2 bases, with 12 bases spanning the gap. CDR3 DNA sequence: TGTGCCAGCGAGGAGGGGGGCAACTATGGCTACACCTTC. It is translated as CASEEGGNYGYTF.

Turning to this clone: At one end, the junction sequence differs from germline, possibly due to a read error. Other DNA variants within this sample encode the same CDR3. The chain has TRBV30 and TRBJ1-5, with TRBD1 identical over 11 bases. The V gene's germline CDR1 is GTSNPN and CDR2 SVGIG (reference sequence). The CDR3 length is 15 residues. CDR3 coding DNA: TGCGCCTGGAGCCGGACAGGGGGCTTAATTCAGCCCCAGCATTTT. Its translation is CAWSRTGGLIQPQHF.

The chain is built from TRBV4-3 and TRBJ2-7; D gene uncertain. Trimming left V 1 base short and J 2 bases short, with 12 bases between. The CDR3 consists of 15 residues. The V gene's germline CDR1 is LGHNA and CDR2 YSLEER. CDR3: CASSQGARIAYEQYF. CDR3 coding DNA: TGCGCCAGCAGCCAAGGGGCCAGGATAGCCTACGAGCAGTACTTC.

The V call is TRBV4-3, the J call TRBJ2-7; possibly TRBD2 for D (5 bases). This CDR3 is 14 amino acids long. The germline V and J ends were trimmed by 1 base and 4 bases, with 11 bases remaining between them. Germline lookup yields CDR1 LGHNA and CDR2 YSLEER. The CDR3 DNA follows: TGCGCCAGCAGCCAAGTCTTCGGGGAGTACGAGCAGTACTTC. It specifies CASSQVFGEYEQYF.

In this sample, this clone turned up once. The CDR3 is CATVRSPNYGYTF. The CDR3, as DNA: TGTGCCACCGTCCGCAGTCCTAACTATGGCTACACCTTC. This chain links TRBV2 with TRBJ1-2; no definite D call. Germline V CDR1 and CDR2: SNHLY, FYNNEI. The length of the CDR3 is 13 residues. Trimming took off 10 bases at V and 0 bases at J, with 12 bases between the two ends.

The chain carries TRBV27 and TRBJ1-5; D may be TRBD1 (5 bases). Trimming took 5 bases from V and 5 from J, leaving 10 bases between them. CDR3 size: 13 residues. Germline V CDR1 and CDR2: MNHEY, SMNVEV (reference sequence). CDR3 DNA sequence: TGTGCCAGCAGTCGAGACAGCTATCAGCCCCAGCATTTT. It is translated as CASSRDSYQPQHF.

The chain recombines TRBV2 with TRBJ1-1; D not resolved. V was cut by 7 bases and J by 0 bases, with 15 bases left in between. Germline values: CDR1 SNHLY, CDR2 FYNNEI. The CDR3 runs to 15 residues. The CDR3 region has the DNA TGTGCCAGCACCCGCCGTCGTTCGATGAACACTGAAGCTTTCTTT. This sequence encodes CASTRRRSMNTEAFF.

The chain carries TRBV2 and TRBJ2-7; possibly TRBD2 for D (6 bases). Between the trimmed V and J ends, which lost 3 bases and 5 bases, there was a span of 11 bases. This CDR3 has 13 residues. Germline-derived CDR1 and CDR2 are SNHLY and FYNNEI. DNA of the CDR3: TGTGCCAGCAGTGAGGGAGGAGTACACGAGCAGTACTTC. Residues: CASSEGGVHEQYF.

The chain uses TRBV4-1 and TRBJ1-4; D is perhaps TRBD1 (6 bases). V was cut by 1 base and J by 4 bases, with 22 bases left in between. Germline V lookup: CDR1 MGHRA, CDR2 YSYEKL. There are 19 residues in the CDR3. The CDR3 DNA follows: TGCGCCAGCAGCCAAGGGGTTTATGGCGGCGGGGGGCATAATGAAAAACTGTTTTTT. This sequence encodes CASSQGVYGGGGHNEKLFF.